The text below deals with one TCR beta chain. Each CDR3 protein gets one entry after TCRdb re-called the PCR reads with MiXCR. This sample carries more than 450,000 distinct CDR3 sequences, around 21% of them seen once, and the ten largest clones take around 0.84%. Sorted cells numbering 20,000 to 1,000,000, with 10%, 30% or 50% RNA, yielded the naive CD8 libraries. The authors sorted naive CD8 T cells as CD8+CD4-CCR7+CD45RA+. Germline V gene sequence: CDR1 LGHNA, CDR2 YSLEER. The CDR3 length is 18 residues. Trimming took 3 bases from V and 0 from J, leaving 21 bases between them. The data are from a study of molecular identifiers for immune sequencing clone quantification.

V is TRBV4-3 and J is TRBJ2-7; D call uncertain. The sample consisted of naive CD8+ T cells from blood, with Jurkat cell RNA spiked in. Documented subset: FACS-sorted CD8+CD4-CCR7+CD45RA+ naive T cells. This receptor was taken from a human donor in good health. Some libraries in this study had Jurkat cell RNA spiked in. DNA of the CDR3: TGCGCCAGCAGCCAGGGTCCGATCAGCACCCCCAGCTCCTACGAGCAGTACTTC. As protein: CASSQGPISTPSSYEQYF.